These 15 T cell receptor beta chains originate from one sample sequenced in a study of cytomegalovirus exposure and HLA in healthy donors. The PCR had 60 Vbeta and 13 Jbeta primers. Only in-frame clones appear in the TCRdb table, and some are missing; sequencing was by immunoSEQ multiplex PCR. In the table there are approximately 75,000 clones, 80% of which are singletons. The sample comprised PBMCs. The receptor set was obtained from a male donor in good health and CMV-seronegative.

About this clone itself: This specimen includes other DNA sequences encoding the same CDR3. The chain couples TRBV5-1 to TRBJ2-5, with 11 bases aligning to TRBD1. There are 13 residues in the CDR3. Germline CDR1 reads SGHRS; CDR2 reads YFSETQ. V shed 7 bases, J shed 5 bases, and the junction held 4 bases outside the gene matches. The CDR3 region is CASGQGARETQYF. The CDR3 DNA follows: TGCGCCAGCGGACAGGGGGCTAGGGAGACCCAGTACTTC.

The V call is TRBV30, the J call TRBJ2-7; 14 nucleotides line up with TRBD2. CDR1 and CDR2 (germline): GTSNPN, SVGIG (reference sequence). J was trimmed by 6 bases and V by 3 bases; bases with no gene match: 4. This CDR3 region has 14 residues. Written as DNA, the CDR3 is TGTGCCTGGAGCCTAGGACTAGCGGGGGGCGAGCAGTACTTC. Translated: CAWSLGLAGGEQYF.

The V gene is TRBV5-4, the J gene TRBJ2-3, with D tentatively TRBD1 (6 bases). V was clipped by 4 bases and J by 0 bases, with 12 bases between them. The CDR3 has 15 residues. Germline CDR1 is SGHNT and CDR2 is YYREEE (reference sequence). The CDR3 bases are TGTGCCAGCAGCCAGCAAGGGGGTAGCACAGATACGCAGTATTTT. Translating it yields CASSQQGGSTDTQYF.

In its sample, this clone was seen once. This chain connects TRBV30 to TRBJ2-7; a possible D gene is TRBD2 (6 bases). Trimming left V 1 base short and J 3 bases short, with 22 bases between. Germline assignment: CDR1 GTSNPN and CDR2 SVGIG (reference sequence). The CDR3 extends over 17 amino acids. The CDR3 reads CAWSEKRSAGRGYEQYF. In nucleotides, the CDR3 is TGTGCCTGGAGTGAGAAACGTAGCGCGGGGCGAGGCTACGAGCAGTACTTC.

The V call is TRBV7-2, the J call TRBJ1-3; D might be TRBD1 (5 bases). The CDR3 totals 15 residues. The ends were cut back, 4 bases at V and 4 bases at J, with 14 bases in the middle. CDR1 is SGHTA, CDR2 FQGNSA, per germline. This CDR3 reads CASSWDGGFGNTIYF. DNA of the CDR3: TGTGCCAGCAGCTGGGATGGGGGGTTCGGAAACACCATATATTTT.

The chain combines TRBV21-1 with TRBJ2-5; TRBD1 was called by the table and not checked on the DNA. TRBV21-1 is recorded as a pseudogene. The CDR3 extends over 14 amino acids. The CDR3 DNA reads TGTGCCAGCAGCCTGGGGACAGACCAAGAGACCCAGTACTTC. It translates to CASSLGTDQETQYF.

The genes are TRBV5-1 and TRBJ2-6, with a possible D match to TRBD1 (6 bases). CDR1 is SGHRS, CDR2 YFSETQ, per germline. The CDR3 consists of 18 residues. Trimming pared 2 bases from V and 2 bases from J, leaving 17 bases between. The CDR3 here is CASSFNGGFDPGANVLTF. The CDR3 region has the DNA TGCGCCAGCAGCTTTAATGGGGGCTTCGATCCTGGGGCCAACGTCCTGACTTTC.

This clone has only a few counts. The chain carries TRBV30 and TRBJ1-3; D remains ambiguous. The germline CDR1 and CDR2 sequences are GTSNPN and SVGIG (reference sequence). Trimming removed 2 bases from V and 0 bases from J, with 11 bases in between. This CDR3 has 15 amino acids. The CDR3 here is CAWSRGMSSGNTIYF. CDR3 DNA sequence: TGTGCCTGGAGTAGAGGGATGAGCTCTGGAAACACCATATATTTT. The complete variable domain, with remaining parts taken from reference TRBV30 and TRBJ1-3, reads SQTIHQWPATLVQPVGSPLSLECTVEGTSNPNLYWYRQAAGRGLQLLFYSVGIGQISSEVPQNLSASRPQDRQFILSSKKLLLSDSGFYLCAWSRGMSSGNTIYFGEGSWLTVV.

This rearrangement joins TRBV2 to TRBJ2-7, with TRBD1 identical over 9 bases. With 9 bases clipped from V and 4 bases from J, the junction kept 10 bases outside the gene matches. Germline V gene lookup returns CDR1 SNHLY and CDR2 FYNNEI. This CDR3 comprises 14 residues. CDR3 protein: CASGRDRDIYEQYF. The CDR3 nucleotides are TGTGCCAGTGGGCGGGACAGGGACATTTACGAGCAGTACTTC.

The rearrangement links TRBV5-1 to TRBJ1-2; 7 bases fit TRBD1. CDR1 SGHRS and CDR2 YFSETQ come from the germline V gene. V trimming: 5 bases; J trimming: 4 bases; junction bases outside the gene matches: 8. The CDR3 consists of 14 residues. This CDR3 is CASRDRVGSYGYTF. The CDR3 bases are TGCGCCAGCAGAGACAGGGTCGGTAGCTATGGCTACACCTTC.

The CDR3 DNA reads as TGCGCCAGCAGCCAAGATACGGTGGACTATGGCTACACCTTC. This codes for CASSQDTVDYGYTF. The genes are TRBV4-1 and TRBJ1-2, with D uncertain. CDR1 is MGHRA and CDR2 is YSYEKL in the germline V gene. V was trimmed by 0 bases and J by 3 bases, leaving 8 bases between them. The CDR3 extends over 14 amino acids.

This clone came up a few times. The rearrangement uses TRBV19 and TRBJ2-6, with D unresolved. This CDR3 is built from 16 residues. The V gene lost 0 bases and the J gene lost 0 bases, with 6 bases spanning the gap. The germline V gene encodes CDR1 LNHDA and CDR2 SQIVND (reference sequence). In nucleotides, the CDR3 is TGTGCCAGTAGTATAGATCCAGGCTCTGGGGCCAACGTCCTGACTTTC. Translation gives CASSIDPGSGANVLTF.

The CDR3 region is CASSAGVGQPQHF. In DNA form, the CDR3 reads TGTGCCAGCAGCGCCGGGGTGGGTCAGCCCCAGCATTTT. V is TRBV7-8 and J is TRBJ1-5; D not resolved. The ends were cut back, 5 bases at V and 6 bases at J, with 11 bases in the middle. Germline-derived CDR1 and CDR2 are SGHVS and FQNEAQ. CDR3 length: 13 amino acids. Based on the CDR3 plus reference TRBV7-8 and TRBJ1-5, the full variable domain is GAGVSQSPRYKVAKRGQDVALRCDPISGHVSLFWYQQALGQGPEFLTYFQNEAQLDKSGLPSDRFFAERPEGSVSTLKIQRTQQEDSAVYLCASSAGVGQPQHFGDGTRLSIL.

A single count supports this clone. CDR3 DNA sequence: TGTGCCATCAGGGGGACTATCGGAGATACGCAGTATTTT. This sequence encodes CAIRGTIGDTQYF. The V and J genes are TRBV10-3 and TRBJ2-3, with 7 bases lining up with TRBD2. Germline CDR1 is ENHRY and CDR2 is SYGVKD. After removal of 6 bases from V and 5 bases from J, the junction contained 5 bases not matched to a gene. The CDR3 is made up of 13 amino acids.

The CDR3 here is CASSLNSGAGTDTQYF. CDR3 nucleotides: TGCGCCAGCAGCTTGAATAGCGGGGCGGGGACAGATACGCAGTATTTT. The chain couples TRBV5-1 to TRBJ2-3, with 8 bases matching TRBD2. The V gene's germline CDR1 is SGHRS and CDR2 YFSETQ. Trimming took 1 base from V and 3 from J; bases not matched to a gene: 7. This CDR3 spans 16 amino acids.